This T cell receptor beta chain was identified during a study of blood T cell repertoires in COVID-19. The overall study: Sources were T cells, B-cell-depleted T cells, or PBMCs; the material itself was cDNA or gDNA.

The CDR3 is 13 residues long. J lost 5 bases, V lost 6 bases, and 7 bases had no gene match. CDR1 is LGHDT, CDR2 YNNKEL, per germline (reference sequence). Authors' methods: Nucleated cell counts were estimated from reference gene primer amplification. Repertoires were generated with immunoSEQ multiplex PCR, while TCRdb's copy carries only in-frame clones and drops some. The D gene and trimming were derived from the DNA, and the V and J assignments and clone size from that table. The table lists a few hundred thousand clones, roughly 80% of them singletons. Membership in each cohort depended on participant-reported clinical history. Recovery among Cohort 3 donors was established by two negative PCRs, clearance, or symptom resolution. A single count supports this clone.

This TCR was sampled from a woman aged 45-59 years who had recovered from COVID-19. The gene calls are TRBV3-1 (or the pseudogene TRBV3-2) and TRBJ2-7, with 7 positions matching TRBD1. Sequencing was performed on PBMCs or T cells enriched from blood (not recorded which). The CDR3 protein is CASREGGSNEQYF. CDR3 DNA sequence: TGTGCCAGCAGGGAAGGGGGCTCTAACGAGCAGTACTTC.